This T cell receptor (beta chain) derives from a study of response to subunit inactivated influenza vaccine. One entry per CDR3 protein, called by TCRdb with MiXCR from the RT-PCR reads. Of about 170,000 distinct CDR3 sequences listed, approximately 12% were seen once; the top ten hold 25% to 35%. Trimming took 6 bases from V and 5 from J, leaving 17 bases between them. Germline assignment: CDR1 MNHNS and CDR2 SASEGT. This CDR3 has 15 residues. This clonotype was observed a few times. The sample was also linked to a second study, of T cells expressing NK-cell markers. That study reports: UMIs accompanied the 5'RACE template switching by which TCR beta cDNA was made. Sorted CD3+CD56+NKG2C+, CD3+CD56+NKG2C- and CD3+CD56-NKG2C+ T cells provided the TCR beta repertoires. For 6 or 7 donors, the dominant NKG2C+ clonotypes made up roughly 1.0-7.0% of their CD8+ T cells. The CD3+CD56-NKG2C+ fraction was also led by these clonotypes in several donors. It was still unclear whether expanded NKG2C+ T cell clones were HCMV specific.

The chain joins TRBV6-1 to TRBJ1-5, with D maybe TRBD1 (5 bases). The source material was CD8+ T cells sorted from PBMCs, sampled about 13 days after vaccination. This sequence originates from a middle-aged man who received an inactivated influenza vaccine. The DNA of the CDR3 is TGTGCCAGCAGCCCAATCCCGGGGGAGGATCAGCCCCAGCATTTT. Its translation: CASSPIPGEDQPQHF.